These T cell receptor beta chains were read from a single sample in a study of technical replicates of blood from a handful of donors. Data came from immunoSEQ multiplex PCR; TCRdb stores just in-frame clones and leaves some out. The profile shows more than 65,000 clones, roughly 94% of them singletons. Material for sequencing was T cells isolated from PBMCs. Receptors originate from a human donor in good health. Both conserved end residues are part of each CDR3. D genes are given only for firm matches. Clone size appears in some rows only: once, few, many, or a class for an expanded clone.

.,TRBJ1-4,TRBV18,.,CASSPPRTVGLEKLFF,TGTGCCAGCTCACCACCAAGGACAGTGGGGCTTGAAAAACTGTTTTTT
.,TRBJ2-3,TRBV4-2,TRBD2,CASSGRDSGRPDTQYF,TGTGCCAGCAGCGGGAGAGATAGCGGGAGGCCAGATACGCAGTATTTT
.,TRBJ2-7,TRBV13,TRBD2,CASSSRGGRLYEQYF,TGTGCCAGCAGCTCACGCGGGGGGCGCCTCTACGAGCAGTACTTC
.,TRBJ2-1,TRBV5-1,TRBD2,CASSQRGLAGGRYNEQFF,TGCGCCAGCAGCCAAAGGGGACTAGCGGGAGGGCGTTACAATGAGCAGTTCTTC
.,TRBJ2-5,TRBV29-1,TRBD2,CSVQTSGRAQYF,TGCAGCGTTCAAACTAGCGGGAGGGCCCAGTACTTC
.,TRBJ2-7,TRBV6-1,.,CASSGGTDEQYF,TGTGCCAGCAGTGGTGGGACTGACGAGCAGTACTTC
.,TRBJ1-1,TRBV11-2,TRBD1,CASSSNRGRTEAFF,TGTGCCAGCAGCTCCAACAGGGGGAGGACTGAAGCTTTCTTT
.,TRBJ2-1,TRBV2,.,CASGGQGVNNEQFF,TGTGCCAGCGGGGGGCAGGGGGTAAACAATGAGCAGTTCTTC
.,TRBJ2-5,TRBV11-2,.,CASSLRGDHQETQYF,TGTGCCAGCAGCTTACGCGGGGACCACCAAGAGACCCAGTACTTC
.,TRBJ2-2,TRBV27,.,CASSLGGRDTIWTGELFF,TGTGCCAGCAGTTTAGGGGGCCGGGACACGATTTGGACCGGGGAGCTGTTTTTT
.,TRBJ2-5,TRBV6-6,.,CASSSAETQYF,TGTGCCAGCAGTTCAGCGGAGACCCAGTACTTC
.,TRBJ2-3,TRBV19,.,CASTRQASTDTQYF,TGTGCCAGTACTCGACAGGCGAGCACAGATACGCAGTATTTT
.,TRBJ1-5,TRBV7-9,TRBD1,CASSSYRGPNQPQHF,TGTGCCAGCAGCTCATACAGGGGGCCAAATCAGCCCCAGCATTTT
.,TRBJ1-3,TRBV4-1,.,CASSQLQLRGNTIYF,TGCGCCAGCAGCCAACTACAGCTTCGGGGAAACACCATATATTTT
.,TRBJ1-1,TRBV10-2,.,CAAGSAEAFF,TGCGCCGCGGGGTCGGCTGAAGCTTTCTTT
.,TRBJ2-7,TRBV29-1,TRBD2,CSVVGRNSGSYGSYEQYF,TGCAGCGTTGTCGGGCGGAATAGCGGGAGTTACGGTTCCTACGAGCAGTACTTC
.,TRBJ2-1,TRBV6-1,TRBD1,CASSGGQGPYNEQFF,TGTGCCAGCAGTGGGGGACAGGGGCCCTACAATGAGCAGTTCTTC
.,TRBJ2-1,TRBV13,TRBD2,CASVSGGSSYNEQFF,TGTGCCAGCGTGAGCGGGGGGAGCTCCTACAATGAGCAGTTCTTC
once,TRBJ2-2,TRBV4-2,TRBD2,CASSQEREATGELFF,TGTGCCAGCAGCCAAGAGCGGGAGGCTACCGGGGAGCTGTTTTTT
.,TRBJ2-1,TRBV10-1,TRBD2,CASSESDQRGGVENEQFF,TGCGCCAGCAGTGAGTCGGATCAGCGGGGGGGTGTGGAAAATGAGCAGTTCTTC
.,TRBJ2-4,TRBV5-1,TRBD2,CASSLGIREGAHIQYF,TGCGCCAGCAGCTTGGGGATCAGGGAGGGAGCGCACATTCAGTACTTC
.,TRBJ2-7,TRBV5-4,TRBD1,CASSPGQGVRAYEQYF,TGTGCCAGCAGTCCGGGACAGGGGGTTAGGGCCTACGAGCAGTACTTC
.,TRBJ2-7,TRBV5-4,TRBD2,CASSPGGSGAPEGYEQYF,TGTGCCAGCAGCCCGGGGGGGTCAGGGGCCCCGGAAGGGTACGAGCAGTACTTC
.,TRBJ1-1,TRBV19,TRBD1,CASQGGQADTEAFF,TGTGCCAGTCAAGGGGGACAGGCGGACACTGAAGCTTTCTTT
.,TRBJ2-1,TRBV5-1,.,CASSFRRGASYNEQFF,TGCGCCAGCAGCTTCAGGCGGGGAGCCTCCTACAATGAGCAGTTCTTC
.,TRBJ2-1,TRBV29-1,TRBD2,CSVDGLAGAYNEQFF,TGCAGCGTTGACGGACTAGCGGGGGCCTACAATGAGCAGTTCTTC
.,TRBJ2-7,TRBV7-2,TRBD2,CASSSALAGGTDEQYF,TGTGCCAGCAGCTCTGCCCTAGCGGGCGGTACGGACGAGCAGTACTTC
.,TRBJ1-2,TRBV6-6,TRBD1,CASSYTNTGVEGYTF,TGTGCCAGCAGTTACACGAATACAGGGGTGGAAGGCTACACCTTC
once,TRBJ1-5,TRBV2,.,CASSEGGYSNQPQHF,TGTGCCAGCAGTGAAGGGGGCTATAGCAATCAGCCCCAGCATTTT
.,TRBJ2-1,TRBV7-9,TRBD1,CASSLVRSGTGTYNEQFF,TGTGCCAGCAGCTTAGTACGATCCGGGACAGGGACGTACAATGAGCAGTTCTTC
.,TRBJ2-3,TRBV27,TRBD1,CASSELGQGFADTQYF,TGTGCCAGCAGTGAACTGGGACAGGGGTTTGCAGATACGCAGTATTTT
.,TRBJ1-1,TRBV5-1,.,CASTLGSNFRRNTEAFF,TGCGCCAGCACTCTCGGGAGCAACTTCCGAAGGAACACTGAAGCTTTCTTT
.,TRBJ2-1,TRBV6-5,.,CASSYQGTYSYNEQFF,TGTGCCAGCAGTTACCAGGGGACCTACTCCTACAATGAGCAGTTCTTC
.,TRBJ1-2,TRBV5-4,.,CASSLGWTDYGYTF,TGTGCCAGCAGCTTGGGTTGGACAGACTATGGCTACACCTTC
once,TRBJ2-7,TRBV10-2,.,CASSELTVSPYEQYF,TGCGCCAGCAGTGAGTTGACAGTAAGTCCCTACGAGCAGTACTTC
.,TRBJ1-6,TRBV2,.,CASSEEGNSPLHF,TGTGCCAGCAGTGAGGAGGGTAATTCACCCCTCCACTTT
.,TRBJ2-1,TRBV4-2,TRBD1,CASSLGQGYNEQFF,TGTGCCAGCAGCCTGGGACAGGGCTACAATGAGCAGTTCTTC
.,TRBJ1-2,TRBV19,TRBD1,CASRVRDRDGYTF,TGTGCCAGTAGGGTCCGGGACAGGGATGGCTACACCTTC
once,TRBJ2-7,TRBV28,.,CASTNYEQYF,TGTGCCAGCACCAACTACGAGCAGTACTTC
.,TRBJ2-7,TRBV28,TRBD2,CASSWEGDSYEQYF,TGTGCCAGCAGTTGGGAGGGAGACTCCTACGAGCAGTACTTC
.,TRBJ1-4,TRBV9,TRBD1,CASSVDRAAEKLFF,TGTGCCAGCAGCGTGGACAGGGCCGCAGAAAAACTGTTTTTT
.,TRBJ2-3,TRBV28,.,CASSLQLVEGTQYF,TGTGCCAGCAGTTTACAGCTAGTAGAAGGTACGCAGTATTTT
.,TRBJ2-2,TRBV10-3,.,CAISGQQSGELFF,TGTGCCATCAGTGGTCAACAGTCCGGGGAGCTGTTTTTT
.,TRBJ2-7,TRBV2,.,CASSVQASYEQYF,TGTGCCAGCAGTGTTCAGGCCAGCTACGAGCAGTACTTC
once,TRBJ2-7,TRBV4-1,TRBD1,CASSQGRDSSYEQYF,TGCGCCAGCAGCCAAGGCAGGGACAGCTCCTACGAGCAGTACTTC
.,TRBJ2-1,TRBV25-1,.,CASRERAYNEQFF,TGTGCCAGCAGGGAGAGAGCTTACAATGAGCAGTTCTTC
once,TRBJ1-5,TRBV5-3,TRBD1,CARSSSRTGGLQPQHF,TGTGCCAGAAGCTCCTCCAGGACAGGGGGCTTACAGCCCCAGCATTTT
.,TRBJ2-4,TRBV2,TRBD2,CASLPQLAGTRPKNIQYF,TGTGCCAGCCTCCCACAACTAGCGGGGACGAGACCCAAAAACATTCAGTACTTC
.,TRBJ1-4,TRBV29-1,.,CSVGAHSRATNEKLFF,TGCAGCGTTGGGGCCCACTCGAGGGCAACTAATGAAAAACTGTTTTTT
.,TRBJ1-1,TRBV7-9,TRBD1,CASSSSRTGQRHTEAFF,TGTGCCAGCAGCTCCTCAAGGACAGGGCAGCGGCACACTGAAGCTTTCTTT
once,TRBJ2-2,TRBV5-4,TRBD1,CASSYTGGGDTGELFF,TGTGCCAGCAGCTACACAGGGGGCGGGGACACCGGGGAGCTGTTTTTT
.,TRBJ1-5,TRBV2,.,CASGWTAGNQPQHF,TGTGCCAGCGGTTGGACAGCGGGCAATCAGCCCCAGCATTTT